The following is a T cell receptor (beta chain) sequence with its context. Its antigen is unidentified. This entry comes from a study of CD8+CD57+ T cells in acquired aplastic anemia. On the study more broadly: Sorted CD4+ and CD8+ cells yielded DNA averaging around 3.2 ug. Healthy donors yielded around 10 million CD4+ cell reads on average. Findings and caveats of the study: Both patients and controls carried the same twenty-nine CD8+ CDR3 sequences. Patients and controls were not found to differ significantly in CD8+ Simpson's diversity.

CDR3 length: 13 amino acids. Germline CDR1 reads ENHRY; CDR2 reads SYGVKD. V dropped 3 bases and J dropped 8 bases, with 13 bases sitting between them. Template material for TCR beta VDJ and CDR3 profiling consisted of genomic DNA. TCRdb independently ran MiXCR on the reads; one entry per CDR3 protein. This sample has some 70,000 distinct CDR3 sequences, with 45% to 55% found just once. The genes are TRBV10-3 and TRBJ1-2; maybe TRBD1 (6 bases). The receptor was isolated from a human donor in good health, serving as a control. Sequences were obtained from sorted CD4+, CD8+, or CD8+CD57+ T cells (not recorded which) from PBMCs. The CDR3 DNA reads TGTGCCATCAGTGAAAGCCACAGGGACGGCTACACCTTC. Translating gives CAISESHRDGYTF.